This section outlines one TCR beta chain sequence together with its context. The therapy administered to donors comprised nivolumab, ipilimumab, aspirin, low-dose cyclophosphamide and low-dose radiotherapy. The data were obtained in a study of low-dose radiotherapy and immunotherapy resistance in tumors. Study summary: Cohort 1 was given 0.5 Gy per fraction every 2 weeks, for 6.5 Gy total. Intravenous ipilimumab 1 mg/kg every six weeks was given with nivolumab 240 mg every two weeks. In Cohort 2, 1 Gy per fraction was delivered every two weeks, for a total of 13 Gy over 26 weeks.

Alpha- and beta-chain coverage of first-strand cDNA came from TRAV- and TRBV-specific primers. Amplification of TCRs used a constant-region primer and V-primer adapter for about 21 PCR cycles. From the reads, TCRdb called clonotypes with MiXCR, one entry per CDR3 protein. The sample has around 6,700 distinct CDR3 sequences, approximately 64% seen once. The CDR3 is 15 amino acids. The junction had 6 bases not matched to a gene; V was cut back by 5 bases and J by 0 bases. The germline CDR1 and CDR2 sequences are SGHKS and YYEKEE (reference sequence). The clonotype originates from a human donor with advanced metastatic prostate, ovarian, gallbladder or colorectal cancer (not recorded which). This table probably holds off-target reads from a library built for another chain. V gene TRBV5-5 combines with J gene TRBJ2-7, with 9 bases fitting TRBD1. In DNA form, the CDR3 reads TGTGCCAGCAGTCCGGACAGGGGAGGCTCCTACGAGCAGTACTTC. Protein product: CASSPDRGGSYEQYF.